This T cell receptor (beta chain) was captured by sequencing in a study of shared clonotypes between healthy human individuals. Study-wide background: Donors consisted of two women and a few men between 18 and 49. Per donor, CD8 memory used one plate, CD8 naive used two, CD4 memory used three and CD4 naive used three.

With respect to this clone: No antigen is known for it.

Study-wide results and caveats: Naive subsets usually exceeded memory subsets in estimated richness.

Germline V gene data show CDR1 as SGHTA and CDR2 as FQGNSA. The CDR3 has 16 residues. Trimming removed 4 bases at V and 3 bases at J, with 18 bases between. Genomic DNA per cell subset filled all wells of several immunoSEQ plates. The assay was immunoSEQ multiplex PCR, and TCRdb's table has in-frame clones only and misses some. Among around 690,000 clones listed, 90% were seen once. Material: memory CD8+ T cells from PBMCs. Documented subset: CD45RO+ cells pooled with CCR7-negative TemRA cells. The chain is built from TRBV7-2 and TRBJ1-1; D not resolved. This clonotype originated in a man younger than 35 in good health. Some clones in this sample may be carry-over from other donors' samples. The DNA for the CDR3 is TGTGCCAGCAGCTGGAACGACAAGGCGTGGTACACTGAAGCTTTCTTT. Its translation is CASSWNDKAWYTEAFF.